Listed here are 16 T cell receptor beta chains from one sample, sequenced in a study of cytomegalovirus exposure and HLA in healthy donors. Data came from immunoSEQ multiplex PCR; TCRdb stores just in-frame clones and leaves some out. The table shows 150,000 or so clones, with around 90% occurring only once. The sequenced sample was PBMCs. The source is a woman in her twenties or thirties in good health and CMV-seropositive.

This clone was detected only a few times. The chain links TRBV9 to TRBJ2-5; D is unresolved. Germline CDR1 is SGDLS and CDR2 is YYNGEE. This CDR3 has 13 residues. Trimming cost V 1 base and J 5 bases, with 9 bases left between them. The CDR3 sequence is CASSVIPRETQYF. CDR3 DNA sequence: TGTGCCAGCAGCGTAATCCCCCGGGAGACCCAGTACTTC.

The V gene is TRBV2, the J gene TRBJ2-3; D gene ambiguous. From germline, CDR1 is SNHLY and CDR2 FYNNEI. This CDR3 contains 16 residues. V lost 2 bases to trimming and J lost 2 bases, with 14 bases between them. The CDR3 is CASSESRHAHTDTQYF. CDR3 in DNA: TGTGCCAGCAGTGAATCCAGACACGCTCACACAGATACGCAGTATTTT.

V gene TRBV19 combines with J gene TRBJ2-6; possibly TRBD2 for D (5 bases). Germline V lookup: CDR1 LNHDA, CDR2 SQIVND (reference sequence). The germline V and J ends were trimmed by 5 bases and 0 bases, with 11 bases remaining between them. The CDR3 contains 16 residues. The CDR3 is CASSARTVSGANVLTF. DNA for the CDR3: TGTGCCAGTAGTGCTAGGACTGTCTCTGGGGCCAACGTCCTGACTTTC. The complete variable domain, with remaining parts taken from reference TRBV19 and TRBJ2-6, reads DGGITQSPKYLFRKEGQNVTLSCEQNLNHDAMYWYRQDPGQGLRLIYYSQIVNDFQKGDIAEGYSVSREKKESFPLTVTSAQKNPTAFYLCASSARTVSGANVLTFGAGSRLTVL.

The chain uses TRBV4-1 and TRBJ1-4; D unresolved. Germline V gene sequence: CDR1 MGHRA, CDR2 YSYEKL. The CDR3 contains 15 residues. Trimming left V 0 bases short and J 8 bases short, with 13 bases between. CDR3 region: CASSQDLRRGEKLFF. CDR3 nucleotides: TGCGCCAGCAGCCAAGATTTGAGGAGAGGAGAAAAACTGTTTTTT.

This clone was observed a handful of times. The chain couples TRBV11-2 to TRBJ1-1; 10 nucleotides match TRBD1. The CDR3 contains 17 residues. The germline V gene has CDR1 SGHAT and CDR2 FQNNGV. V shed 5 bases and J 1 base; nucleotides not matched to a gene: 10. The CDR3 reads CASSPRGQGTWNTEAFF. The CDR3 DNA reads TGTGCCAGCAGCCCTCGGGGACAGGGGACCTGGAACACTGAAGCTTTCTTT.

The CDR3 DNA reads as TGTGCCAGTAGTGCGGATACGTTCAATCAGCCCCAGCATTTT. It yields the protein CASSADTFNQPQHF. This chain links TRBV19 with TRBJ1-5; no firm D call. CDR3 size: 14 residues. V shed 5 bases and J shed 3 bases, with 11 bases lying between them. From germline, CDR1 is LNHDA and CDR2 SQIVND (reference sequence).

The chain is built from TRBV10-1 and TRBJ2-2; D might be TRBD2 (6 bases). The length of the CDR3 is 16 residues. The germline gives CDR1 WNHNN, CDR2 SYGVQD (reference sequence). Deletions cut 3 bases from V and 1 base from J, with 12 bases between. The CDR3 DNA follows: TGCGCCAGCAGTGAATATGGGCGGGGGAACACCGGGGAGCTGTTTTTT. Its translation is CASSEYGRGNTGELFF.

The rearrangement links TRBV7-2 to TRBJ2-7; the D gene is possibly TRBD1 (5 bases). Germline CDR1 SGHTA, CDR2 FQGNSA. The V end lost 5 bases, the J end lost 3 bases, and 14 bases lay between the germline ends. CDR3 length equals 14 residues. In DNA, the CDR3 is TGTGCCAGCAGCCCAACCCGACAGTTCTACGAGCAGTACTTC. It translates to CASSPTRQFYEQYF.

Here the CDR3 DNA reads TGTGCCACCAGCAGAGATACAGGGGGTAATCATGGCTACACCTTC. It is translated as CATSRDTGGNHGYTF. The chain links TRBV15 to TRBJ1-2; TRBD1 aligns across 8 bases. The CDR3 totals 15 residues. V trimming: 0 bases; J trimming: 6 bases; junction bases outside the gene matches: 6. The germline CDR1 and CDR2 sequences are LNHNV and YYDKDF (reference sequence).

J is TRBJ1-2 and V is TRBV2; 7 bases match TRBD1. Germline-derived CDR1 and CDR2 are SNHLY and FYNNEI. V trimming: 6 bases; J trimming: 7 bases; junction bases outside the gene matches: 14. The CDR3 length is 15 residues. The CDR3 protein is CASRAEGIGQAGYTF. CDR3 nucleotide sequence: TGTGCCAGCAGGGCTGAGGGAATCGGACAGGCTGGCTACACCTTC.

The DNA of the CDR3 is TGTGCCAGCAGCCAAGCCGCCGGGGGGCGACGCACCGGGGAGCTGTTTTTT. It yields the protein CASSQAAGGRRTGELFF. The rearrangement links TRBV14 to TRBJ2-2, with D possibly TRBD2 on 7 matching bases. Germline CDR1 is SGHDN and CDR2 is FVKESK. V lost 1 base and J lost 4, with 16 bases in between. This CDR3 has 17 residues. The whole variable domain, remainder taken from reference TRBV14 and TRBJ2-2, is EAGVTQFPSHSVIEKGQTVTLRCDPISGHDNLYWYRRVMGKEIKFLLHFVKESKQDESGMPNNRFLAERTGGTYSTLKVQPAELEDSGVYFCASSQAAGGRRTGELFFGEGSRLTVL.

This clone has only one observation. This chain connects TRBV5-1 to TRBJ1-1; weak D call: TRBD1 (5 bases). CDR1 and CDR2 from the germline V gene are SGHRS and YFSETQ. V was trimmed by 1 base and J by 6 bases, leaving 7 bases between them. The CDR3 has 12 amino acids. CDR3: CASSLTGPEAFF. The CDR3 region has the DNA TGCGCCAGCAGCTTGACAGGTCCTGAAGCTTTCTTT. Full variable domain (rest looked up from reference TRBV5-1 and TRBJ1-1): KAGVTQTPRYLIKTRGQQVTLSCSPISGHRSVSWYQQTPGQGLQFLFEYFSETQRNKGNFPGRFSGRQFSNSRSEMNVSTLELGDSALYLCASSLTGPEAFFGQGTRLTVV.

The chain recombines TRBV7-8 with TRBJ2-1; 9 bases agree with TRBD1. CDR3 length: 13 residues. Germline V lookup: CDR1 SGHVS, CDR2 FQNEAQ. Trimming at V came to 4 bases and at J to 8 bases, leaving 3 bases not matched to a gene. This CDR3 reads CASSSQGADEQFF. The CDR3, as DNA: TGTGCCAGCAGCTCACAGGGGGCAGATGAGCAGTTCTTC.

The chain couples TRBV10-3 to TRBJ1-3, with a weak D call TRBD1 (6 bases). Germline CDR1 ENHRY, CDR2 SYGVKD. V was trimmed by 8 bases and J by 0 bases, leaving 11 bases between them. This CDR3 comprises 14 residues. CDR3 protein: CAIEDSRSGNTIYF. Here the CDR3 DNA reads TGTGCCATCGAGGACAGCCGCTCTGGAAACACCATATATTTT.

The chain recombines TRBV14 with TRBJ1-2; 10 bases are a match to TRBD1. The germline V gene has CDR1 SGHDN and CDR2 FVKESK. The CDR3 totals 15 residues. V gave up 4 bases and J gave up 3 bases; unmatched junction bases: 5. The CDR3 bases are TGTGCCAGCAGCCTGACCGGGACAGGGGACTATGGCTACACCTTC. It translates to CASSLTGTGDYGYTF. The complete variable domain, with remaining parts taken from reference TRBV14 and TRBJ1-2, reads EAGVTQFPSHSVIEKGQTVTLRCDPISGHDNLYWYRRVMGKEIKFLLHFVKESKQDESGMPNNRFLAERTGGTYSTLKVQPAELEDSGVYFCASSLTGTGDYGYTFGSGTRLTVV.

V is TRBV20-1 and J is TRBJ1-5; D unclear. This CDR3 comprises 11 residues. Germline CDR1 and CDR2: DFQATT and SNEGSKA (reference sequence). V lost 3 bases, J lost 9 bases, and 9 bases lay in between. The CDR3 reads CSASPPWPQHF. CDR3 bases: TGCAGTGCTAGCCCCCCATGGCCCCAGCATTTT.